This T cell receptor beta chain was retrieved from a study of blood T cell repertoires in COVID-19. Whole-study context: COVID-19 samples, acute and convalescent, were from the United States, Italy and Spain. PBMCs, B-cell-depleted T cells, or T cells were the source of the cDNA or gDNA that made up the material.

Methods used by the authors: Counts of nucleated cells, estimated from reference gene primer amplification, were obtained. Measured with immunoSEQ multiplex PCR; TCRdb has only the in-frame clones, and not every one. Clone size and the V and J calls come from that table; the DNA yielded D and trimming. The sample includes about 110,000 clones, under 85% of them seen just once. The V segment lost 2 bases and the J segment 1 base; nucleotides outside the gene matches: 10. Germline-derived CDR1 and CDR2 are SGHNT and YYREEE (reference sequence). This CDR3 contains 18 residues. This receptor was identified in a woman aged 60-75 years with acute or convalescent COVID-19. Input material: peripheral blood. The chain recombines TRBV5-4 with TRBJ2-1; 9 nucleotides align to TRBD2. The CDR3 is CASSFGGGVRSSYNEQFF. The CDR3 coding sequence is TGTGCCAGCAGCTTCGGCGGGGGGGTGCGTTCGTCCTACAATGAGCAGTTCTTC.